The 27 T cell receptor beta chains given below trace back to one sample, sequenced in a study of CD8 T cells in ankylosing spondylitis. TCRdb used MiXCR to reprocess the 5' RACE reads, holding one entry per CDR3 protein. The sample carries about 220,000 distinct CDR3 sequences, roughly a tenth recorded once. The sequencing input was blood, either unsorted or a sorted T cell fraction (not recorded which). The receptors here all came from a male donor with ankylosing spondylitis or in good health (not recorded which).

This clonotype was counted at least ten times. The chain has TRBV6-2 or TRBV6-3 and TRBJ1-5; D perhaps matches TRBD1 (6 bases). Germline V CDR1 and CDR2: MNHEY, SVGEGT. Trimming stripped 0 bases from V and 4 bases from J, with 25 bases between. There are 20 residues in the CDR3. CDR3 amino acids: CASSYSKGRQVYRLNQPQHF. CDR3 bases: TGTGCCAGCAGTTACTCGAAGGGACGACAGGTTTACCGGTTGAATCAGCCCCAGCATTTT.

V gene TRBV5-1 combines with J gene TRBJ2-2; D ambiguous. The CDR3 covers 16 residues. Germline V gene data show CDR1 as SGHRS and CDR2 as YFSETQ. V gave up 3 bases and J gave up 0 bases, with 12 bases separating them. This chain's CDR3 is CASSSKTRTNTGELFF. The CDR3 DNA is TGCGCCAGCAGCTCTAAGACACGAACGAACACCGGGGAGCTGTTTTTT.

This chain joins TRBV27 and TRBJ2-7; 13 bases fit TRBD2. CDR3 length: 16 residues. Germline CDR1 is MNHEY and CDR2 is SMNVEV (reference sequence). V shed 0 bases, J shed 2 bases, and the junction held 1 base outside the gene matches. CDR3 sequence reads: CASSLSGTSGAYEQYF. The CDR3 region has the DNA TGTGCCAGCAGTTTATCAGGGACTAGCGGGGCCTACGAGCAGTACTTC.

This rearrangement joins TRBV7-2 to TRBJ2-2; possible D gene TRBD1, 6 bases. The CDR3 is 15 residues long. The V end was cut by 4 bases, the J end by 1 base, with 10 bases between. Germline V gene sequence: CDR1 SGHTA, CDR2 FQGNSA. DNA for the CDR3: TGTGCCAGCAGCTGGAACAGGGAGAACACCGGGGAGCTGTTTTTT. Protein sequence: CASSWNRENTGELFF.

This clonotype was counted at least ten times. This chain links TRBV6-1 with TRBJ2-6; D call uncertain. This CDR3 is built from 13 residues. The V and J ends lost 6 bases and 0 bases respectively, with 3 bases between them. In germline, CDR1 is MNHNS, CDR2 SASEGT. In nucleotides, the CDR3 is TGTGCCAGCAGAACCTCTGGGGCCAACGTCCTGACTTTC. Translation gives CASRTSGANVLTF.

This chain joins TRBV5-1 and TRBJ2-1; D unclear. Germline V lookup: CDR1 SGHRS, CDR2 YFSETQ. The CDR3 is made up of 16 amino acids. Trimming shortened V by 3 bases and J by 0 bases, and 13 bases separated the two germline ends. The CDR3 coding sequence is TGCGCCAGCAGCTCATCGCTGATAAGCTCCTACAATGAGCAGTTCTTC. Its protein product is CASSSSLISSYNEQFF.

There are many counts of this clonotype. The rearrangement joins TRBV7-9 to TRBJ2-1; TRBD1 aligns across 9 bases. Germline lookup yields CDR1 SEHNR and CDR2 FQNEAQ (reference sequence). CDR3 length: 14 amino acids. V was pared by 1 base and J by 7 bases, with 2 bases of the junction left unmatched. CDR3 in amino acids: CASSLGQGGNEQFF. The CDR3 DNA follows: TGTGCCAGCAGCTTAGGACAGGGGGGGAATGAGCAGTTCTTC.

This clonotype was detected many times. This chain links TRBV7-6 with TRBJ1-4; 7 nucleotides agree with TRBD1. In germline, CDR1 is SGHVS, CDR2 FNYEAQ. The V and J ends lost 0 bases and 12 bases, in that order; junction bases with no gene match: 4. The CDR3 has 13 residues. CDR3 in amino acids: CASSLATDRELFF. CDR3 DNA: TGTGCCAGCAGCTTAGCGACCGACAGGGAACTGTTTTTT.

The chain joins TRBV5-1 to TRBJ1-4; 7 positions agree with TRBD1. The CDR3 sequence is 15 residues long. CDR1 is SGHRS and CDR2 is YFSETQ in the germline V gene. V dropped 0 bases and J dropped 3; count of bases not matched to a gene: 2. CDR3: CASSLDGTANEKLFF. In DNA form, the CDR3 reads TGCGCCAGCAGCTTGGATGGGACAGCTAATGAAAAACTGTTTTTT.

This clonotype has at least ten counts. This chain connects TRBV5-1 to TRBJ1-1, with 9 bases identical to TRBD1. V shed 3 bases and J 7 bases; nucleotides not matched to a gene: 4. Germline V gene data show CDR1 as SGHRS and CDR2 as YFSETQ. The CDR3 consists of 13 residues. DNA for the CDR3: TGCGCCAGCAGCTCAGGGACAGGGAATGAAGCTTTCTTT. Translated: CASSSGTGNEAFF. Based on the CDR3 plus reference TRBV5-1 and TRBJ1-1, the full variable domain is KAGVTQTPRYLIKTRGQQVTLSCSPISGHRSVSWYQQTPGQGLQFLFEYFSETQRNKGNFPGRFSGRQFSNSRSEMNVSTLELGDSALYLCASSSGTGNEAFFGQGTRLTVV.

Ten or more counts support this clonotype. The chain recombines TRBV20-1 with TRBJ1-2; D uncertain. Germline CDR1 and CDR2: DFQATT and SNEGSKA (reference sequence). This CDR3 has 14 amino acids. V lost 3 bases, J lost 5 bases, and 16 bases lay in between. The CDR3 region is CSASVGGREYGYTF. CDR3 bases: TGCAGTGCTAGCGTCGGCGGGCGAGAATATGGCTACACCTTC.

This clonotype was recorded at least ten times. The V gene is TRBV24-1, the J gene TRBJ2-5; D gene unclear. CDR3 length: 13 residues. V lost 2 bases and J lost 5, with 8 bases in between. Germline CDR1 is KGHDR and CDR2 is SFDVKD. The CDR3 loop is CATSDSLLETQYF. The CDR3 nucleotides are TGTGCCACCAGTGATTCACTTCTCGAGACCCAGTACTTC.

This clonotype occurred many times. The genes are TRBV5-1 and TRBJ1-1; 7 bases are a match to TRBD1. The V and J ends lost 4 bases and 3 bases, in that order; junction bases with no gene match: 6. In germline, CDR1 is SGHRS, CDR2 YFSETQ. This CDR3 region has 14 residues. The CDR3 spells CASSTTGVDTEAFF. CDR3 bases: TGCGCCAGCAGCACCACAGGGGTGGACACTGAAGCTTTCTTT.

V is TRBV7-2 and J is TRBJ1-5; D perhaps matches TRBD1 (5 bases). The V and J ends lost 5 bases and 7 bases respectively, with 18 bases between them. This CDR3 is built from 15 residues. The V gene's germline CDR1 is SGHTA and CDR2 FQGNSA. CDR3 loop: CASSGGTPEWQPQHF. CDR3 in DNA: TGTGCCAGCAGCGGCGGGACCCCCGAGTGGCAGCCCCAGCATTTT.

This clonotype was counted ten times or more. The CDR3 protein is CASRPTGLSGAFF. The CDR3 DNA sequence: TGTGCCAGCAGACCCACGGGGCTCTCTGGAGCTTTCTTT. V usage is TRBV12-3 or TRBV12-4 and J usage is TRBJ1-1, with D perhaps TRBD1 (5 bases). Between the trimmed V and J ends, which lost 6 bases and 10 bases, there was a span of 18 bases. This CDR3 region has 13 residues.

At least ten counts were recorded for this clonotype. The rearrangement joins TRBV24-1 to TRBJ2-3; 9 bases agree with TRBD2. Germline assignment: CDR1 KGHDR and CDR2 SFDVKD. V lost 7 bases and J lost 4; bases outside the gene matches: 2. CDR3 length: 13 residues. DNA of the CDR3: TGTGCCACCAGGCCTAGCGGGGCAGATACGCAGTATTTT. As protein: CATRPSGADTQYF.

This clonotype showed up just a few times. This chain joins TRBV15 and TRBJ2-5; D gene unclear. CDR1 is LNHNV, CDR2 YYDKDF, per germline (reference sequence). The V and J ends lost 3 bases and 1 base respectively, with 9 bases between them. CDR3 length: 14 amino acids. The CDR3 protein is CATSRTTSQETQYF. The CDR3 bases are TGTGCCACCAGCAGGACGACAAGCCAAGAGACCCAGTACTTC.

The sample holds many counts of this clonotype. V gene TRBV7-9 combines with J gene TRBJ2-1, with D tentatively TRBD2 (5 bases). The CDR3 length is 15 residues. Germline CDR1 SEHNR, CDR2 FQNEAQ (reference sequence). V was trimmed by 2 bases and J by 7 bases, leaving 15 bases between them. The CDR3 reads CASSLMPSSRNEQFF. The CDR3, as DNA: TGTGCCAGCAGCTTAATGCCTAGCTCAAGGAATGAGCAGTTCTTC.

The V call is TRBV9, the J call TRBJ2-5; D might be TRBD1 (6 bases). The CDR3 is 16 residues long. Trimming cost V 3 bases and J 5 bases, with 20 bases left between them. Germline CDR1 is SGDLS and CDR2 is YYNGEE. The CDR3 DNA reads as TGTGCCAGCAGCGCAGAACAGGGTGGGAGAGGGGAGACCCAGTACTTC. It encodes CASSAEQGGRGETQYF.

This clonotype was observed a handful of times. J is TRBJ1-2 and V is TRBV5-6, with D unclear. V lost 4 bases to trimming and J lost 3 bases, with 10 bases between them. CDR1 and CDR2 from the germline V gene are SGHDT and YYEEEE. This CDR3 comprises 13 residues. The CDR3 protein is CASSLQPDYGYTF. The CDR3 DNA reads TGTGCCAGCAGCCTGCAACCGGACTATGGCTACACCTTC.

This clonotype was counted many times. This chain uses TRBV24-1 with TRBJ2-3; TRBD2 matches 9 bases. Trimming took 4 bases from V and 2 from J; bases not matched to a gene: 12. The CDR3 extends over 18 amino acids. Per germline, CDR1 KGHDR and CDR2 SFDVKD. In DNA form, the CDR3 reads TGTGCCACCAGTGAACCTGCGGGGGGGCCCTCCCTCACAGATACGCAGTATTTT. This sequence encodes CATSEPAGGPSLTDTQYF.

V gene TRBV7-9 combines with J gene TRBJ1-3; no clear D gene. The CDR3 has 12 amino acids. Deletions cut 6 bases from V and 4 bases from J, with 7 bases between. Germline assignment: CDR1 SEHNR and CDR2 FQNEAQ (reference sequence). CDR3 residues: CASSSLGNTIYF. In nucleotides, the CDR3 is TGTGCCAGCAGTTCCTTAGGAAACACCATATATTTT.

The table lists this clonotype with a few counts. The genes are TRBV20-1 and TRBJ2-7; 15 nucleotides match TRBD2. The CDR3 covers 15 residues. V was pared by 6 bases and J by 3 bases, with 6 bases of the junction left unmatched. CDR1 is DFQATT, CDR2 SNEGSKA, per germline (reference sequence). The CDR3 DNA sequence: TGCAGTGCCACCAGGACTAGCGGGGGGGACTACGAGCAGTACTTC. Translated, it gives CSATRTSGGDYEQYF.

This clonotype was counted ten times or more. The rearrangement uses TRBV20-1 and TRBJ2-7, with D unclear. Trimming cost V 6 bases and J 7 bases, with 19 bases left between them. The CDR3 length is 13 residues. The V gene's germline CDR1 is DFQATT and CDR2 SNEGSKA (reference sequence). This CDR3 reads CSAPRPQSPEQYF. CDR3 bases: TGCAGTGCCCCGCGCCCCCAGAGCCCGGAGCAGTACTTC.

This clonotype was counted at least ten times. This rearrangement joins TRBV15 to TRBJ2-3, with 8 nucleotides matching TRBD2. The germline CDR1 and CDR2 sequences are LNHNV and YYDKDF (reference sequence). V shed 1 base and J 4 bases; nucleotides not matched to a gene: 7. The CDR3 contains 16 residues. The CDR3 DNA sequence: TGTGCCACCAGCAGAGGAGCGGGGGCCCCACCAGATACGCAGTATTTT. Translating it yields CATSRGAGAPPDTQYF.

This clonotype was counted ten times or more. This sequence joins TRBV6-1 and TRBJ1-5; D may be TRBD1 (6 bases). This CDR3 is built from 13 residues. Germline loops: CDR1 MNHNS, CDR2 SASEGT. The V end was cut by 6 bases, the J end by 6 bases, with 12 bases between. The CDR3 spells CASRHRVRQPQHF. CDR3 DNA sequence: TGTGCCAGCAGACACAGGGTACGTCAGCCCCAGCATTTT.

This clonotype was counted ten times or more. This chain connects TRBV12-3 or TRBV12-4 to TRBJ2-3; D ambiguous. This CDR3 is 13 amino acids long. Trimming stripped 8 bases from V and 4 bases from J, with 13 bases between. CDR3 DNA sequence: TGTGCCAGCGCCACCGGAGCCCCAGATACGCAGTATTTT. This gives the protein CASATGAPDTQYF.